This is a list of T cell receptor beta chains from one sample in a study of T cells after yellow fever vaccination. TCRdb ran MiXCR on the 5' RACE reads and lists one entry per CDR3 protein. The data show under 550,000 distinct CDR3 sequences, with 21% seen just once and 16% held by the top ten. The material was PBMCs, obtained roughly 20 days after the first yellow fever vaccination. The receptors originated from a man aged 18 to 30 who received the YFV17D yellow fever vaccine. CDR3s include the opening cysteine and the closing phenylalanine or tryptophan. Fields, in order: D gene, J gene, CDR3 length, clone size, V gene, CDR3 DNA, CDR3 protein. The D gene is left open where the match is weak. The size field is filled for only some rows; it gives once, few, many or a size class.

d_call: -; j_call: TRBJ2-1; cdr3_length: 14; clone_size: many; v_call: TRBV5-1; cdr3_nt: TGCGCCAGCAGCTTGGAGGGGACCTACAATGAGCAGTTCTTC; cdr3_aa: CASSLEGTYNEQFF
d_call: -; j_call: TRBJ1-2; cdr3_length: 13; clone_size: -; v_call: TRBV11-2; cdr3_nt: TGTGCCAGCAGAAAGGAGACACCCTATGGCTACACCTTC; cdr3_aa: CASRKETPYGYTF
d_call: -; j_call: TRBJ2-3; cdr3_length: 15; clone_size: few; v_call: TRBV5-1; cdr3_nt: TGCGCCAGCAGCTTGGAAGGGTACGACTCGGATACGCAGTATTTT; cdr3_aa: CASSLEGYDSDTQYF
d_call: -; j_call: TRBJ1-6; cdr3_length: 13; clone_size: -; v_call: TRBV29-1; cdr3_nt: TGCAGCGCACAAGCGGGGGAGGGTTCACCCCTCCACTTT; cdr3_aa: CSAQAGEGSPLHF
d_call: -; j_call: TRBJ2-3; cdr3_length: 13; clone_size: few; v_call: TRBV4-1; cdr3_nt: TGCGCCAGCAGCCCCCTAAGGGCTAACCCGCAGTATTTT; cdr3_aa: CASSPLRANPQYF
d_call: TRBD2; j_call: TRBJ2-1; cdr3_length: 16; clone_size: few; v_call: TRBV9; cdr3_nt: TGTGCCAGCAGCGTAGAACTAGCGGGGGGTTACAATGAGCAGTTCTTC; cdr3_aa: CASSVELAGGYNEQFF
d_call: TRBD1; j_call: TRBJ2-3; cdr3_length: 14; clone_size: few; v_call: TRBV7-3; cdr3_nt: TGTGCCAGCAGCTTCGAGGGGGCAGATGATACGCAGTATTTT; cdr3_aa: CASSFEGADDTQYF
d_call: -; j_call: TRBJ2-5; cdr3_length: 15; clone_size: few; v_call: TRBV5-1; cdr3_nt: TGCGCCAGCAGCTTGGAAGTTGGGGTTGTTGAGACCCAGTACTTC; cdr3_aa: CASSLEVGVVETQYF
d_call: -; j_call: TRBJ2-7; cdr3_length: 15; clone_size: few; v_call: TRBV6-1; cdr3_nt: TGTGCCAGCAGTGAAGCCGCAGGCGGAATCTACGAGCAGTACTTC; cdr3_aa: CASSEAAGGIYEQYF
d_call: -; j_call: TRBJ2-1; cdr3_length: 15; clone_size: -; v_call: TRBV5-6; cdr3_nt: TGTGCCAGCAGCTCTCCCTTAACTTCCTACAATGAGCAGTTCTTC; cdr3_aa: CASSSPLTSYNEQFF
d_call: TRBD2; j_call: TRBJ2-7; cdr3_length: 15; clone_size: few; v_call: TRBV5-1; cdr3_nt: TGCGCCAGCAGCTTGGTTTTCGCGGGGGGTTACGAGCAGTACTTC; cdr3_aa: CASSLVFAGGYEQYF
d_call: TRBD1; j_call: TRBJ2-5; cdr3_length: 17; clone_size: few; v_call: TRBV5-1; cdr3_nt: TGCGCCAGCAGCTTGGGGCTCACGGCAGGGGGTGGAGAGACCCAGTACTTC; cdr3_aa: CASSLGLTAGGGETQYF
d_call: -; j_call: TRBJ2-3; cdr3_length: 14; clone_size: -; v_call: TRBV6-1; cdr3_nt: TGTGCCAGCACCTCCCGACGACGGAGAGATACGCAGTATTTT; cdr3_aa: CASTSRRRRDTQYF
d_call: TRBD1; j_call: TRBJ2-7; cdr3_length: 16; clone_size: -; v_call: TRBV4-1; cdr3_nt: TGCGCCAGCAGCCAAGAAGGTGGGACAGGGAGATACGAGCAGTACTTC; cdr3_aa: CASSQEGGTGRYEQYF
d_call: TRBD2; j_call: TRBJ2-7; cdr3_length: 15; clone_size: -; v_call: TRBV12-3/TRBV12-4; cdr3_nt: TGTGCCAGCAGGAAGTCTAGCGGAACCTCCTACGAGCAGTACTTC; cdr3_aa: CASRKSSGTSYEQYF
d_call: TRBD2; j_call: TRBJ2-5; cdr3_length: 17; clone_size: -; v_call: TRBV9; cdr3_nt: TGTGCCAGCAGCGTAGGGGGGCTAGCGGGGGGACAAGAGACCCAGTACTTC; cdr3_aa: CASSVGGLAGGQETQYF
d_call: -; j_call: TRBJ1-1; cdr3_length: 16; clone_size: many; v_call: TRBV18; cdr3_nt: TGTGCCAGCTCACCACTGGGAGCGGTAACGGGAACTGAAGCTTTCTTT; cdr3_aa: CASSPLGAVTGTEAFF
d_call: TRBD2; j_call: TRBJ2-5; cdr3_length: 14; clone_size: -; v_call: TRBV9; cdr3_nt: TGTGCCAGCAGCATGAGCGGGGGGGAGGAGACCCAGTACTTC; cdr3_aa: CASSMSGGEETQYF
d_call: TRBD2; j_call: TRBJ2-3; cdr3_length: 14; clone_size: few; v_call: TRBV12-3/TRBV12-4; cdr3_nt: TGTGCCAGTCAAGGGACTAGCGGCACAGATACGCAGTATTTT; cdr3_aa: CASQGTSGTDTQYF
d_call: -; j_call: TRBJ2-3; cdr3_length: 12; clone_size: -; v_call: TRBV30; cdr3_nt: TGTGCCGCACCAACAGGGTCCGGTACGCAGTATTTT; cdr3_aa: CAAPTGSGTQYF
d_call: TRBD2; j_call: TRBJ2-2; cdr3_length: 17; clone_size: -; v_call: TRBV9; cdr3_nt: TGTGCCAGCAGCGTAGGACTAGCGGGGGGTAACACCGGGGAGCTGTTTTTT; cdr3_aa: CASSVGLAGGNTGELFF
d_call: -; j_call: TRBJ2-1; cdr3_length: 15; clone_size: few; v_call: TRBV20-1; cdr3_nt: TGCAGTGCTAGGACCCAGGGGCCTAACTACAATGAGCAGTTCTTC; cdr3_aa: CSARTQGPNYNEQFF
d_call: TRBD1; j_call: TRBJ1-4; cdr3_length: 15; clone_size: -; v_call: TRBV7-6; cdr3_nt: TGTGCCAGCAGCGTAATGGCGACAGGGGGTGAAAAACTGTTTTTT; cdr3_aa: CASSVMATGGEKLFF
d_call: -; j_call: TRBJ1-2; cdr3_length: 14; clone_size: few; v_call: TRBV4-2; cdr3_nt: TGTGCCAGCAGCCAAGATCAGTCCGGGTACGGCTACACCTTC; cdr3_aa: CASSQDQSGYGYTF
d_call: TRBD1; j_call: TRBJ2-7; cdr3_length: 15; clone_size: few; v_call: TRBV5-1; cdr3_nt: TGCGCCAGCAGCTATCCGGGACAGGGTAGCTACGAGCAGTACTTC; cdr3_aa: CASSYPGQGSYEQYF
d_call: -; j_call: TRBJ2-3; cdr3_length: 15; clone_size: -; v_call: TRBV24-1; cdr3_nt: TGTGCCACCAGTTGGGCCCGGGATAGCACAGATACGCAGTATTTT; cdr3_aa: CATSWARDSTDTQYF
d_call: -; j_call: TRBJ2-7; cdr3_length: 15; clone_size: few; v_call: TRBV12-3/TRBV12-4; cdr3_nt: TGTGCCAGCAGTTCACCCACAGGGTCGGGCTACGAGCAGTACTTC; cdr3_aa: CASSSPTGSGYEQYF
d_call: -; j_call: TRBJ1-1; cdr3_length: 14; clone_size: -; v_call: TRBV12-3/TRBV12-4; cdr3_nt: TGTGCCAGCAGTTCGGCAGACAAGAACACTGAAGCTTTCTTT; cdr3_aa: CASSSADKNTEAFF
d_call: -; j_call: TRBJ1-4; cdr3_length: 13; clone_size: -; v_call: TRBV9; cdr3_nt: TGTGCCCCCTACGTAGCTTTTCGCGAAAAACTGTTTTTT; cdr3_aa: CAPYVAFREKLFF
d_call: -; j_call: TRBJ2-3; cdr3_length: 12; clone_size: -; v_call: TRBV5-1; cdr3_nt: TGCGCCAGCAAGGATAGCACAGATACGCAGTATTTT; cdr3_aa: CASKDSTDTQYF
d_call: TRBD1; j_call: TRBJ2-1; cdr3_length: 13; clone_size: -; v_call: TRBV7-9; cdr3_nt: TGTGCCAGCAACTGGCAGGGGGCAGGTGAGCAGTTCTTC; cdr3_aa: CASNWQGAGEQFF
d_call: -; j_call: TRBJ2-2; cdr3_length: 15; clone_size: few; v_call: TRBV2; cdr3_nt: TGTGCCAGCAGTGAAAATGGCAGGGCCACCGGGGAGCTGTTTTTT; cdr3_aa: CASSENGRATGELFF
d_call: -; j_call: TRBJ2-7; cdr3_length: 14; clone_size: many; v_call: TRBV7-2; cdr3_nt: TGTGCCAGCAGCTTAGCGCTGGGGGCGTACGAGCAGTACTTC; cdr3_aa: CASSLALGAYEQYF
d_call: TRBD1; j_call: TRBJ1-4; cdr3_length: 18; clone_size: -; v_call: TRBV3-1; cdr3_nt: TGTGCCAGCAGCCGCGGGACAGGAGTATTTGCAACTAATGAAAAACTGTTTTTT; cdr3_aa: CASSRGTGVFATNEKLFF
d_call: TRBD1; j_call: TRBJ2-3; cdr3_length: 14; clone_size: many; v_call: TRBV12-3/TRBV12-4; cdr3_nt: TGTGCCAGCAGTACAGGGGGTCGCACAGATACGCAGTATTTT; cdr3_aa: CASSTGGRTDTQYF
d_call: TRBD1; j_call: TRBJ1-1; cdr3_length: 14; clone_size: many; v_call: TRBV19; cdr3_nt: TGTGCCAGTAGTATCCAGGGGGCGGACACTGAAGCTTTCTTT; cdr3_aa: CASSIQGADTEAFF
d_call: -; j_call: TRBJ2-2; cdr3_length: 13; clone_size: -; v_call: TRBV19; cdr3_nt: TGTGCCAGTAGTAGGTGGGACACCGGGGAGCTGTTTTTT; cdr3_aa: CASSRWDTGELFF
d_call: -; j_call: TRBJ2-7; cdr3_length: 13; clone_size: few; v_call: TRBV5-1; cdr3_nt: TGCGCCAGCAGCTTGGTAAGCAGTCAGGAGCAGTACTTC; cdr3_aa: CASSLVSSQEQYF
d_call: -; j_call: TRBJ1-5; cdr3_length: 14; clone_size: -; v_call: TRBV4-2; cdr3_nt: TGTGCCAGCAGCCAAGGAGTAGAGAATCAGCCCCAGCATTTT; cdr3_aa: CASSQGVENQPQHF